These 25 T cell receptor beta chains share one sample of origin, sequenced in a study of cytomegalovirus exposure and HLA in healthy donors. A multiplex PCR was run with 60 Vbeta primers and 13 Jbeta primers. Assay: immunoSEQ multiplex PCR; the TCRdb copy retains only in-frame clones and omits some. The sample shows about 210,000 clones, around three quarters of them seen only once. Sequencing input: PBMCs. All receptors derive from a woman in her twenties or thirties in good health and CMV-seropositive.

The CDR3 nucleotides read TGTGCCAGCAGCTTAGGCGGGAACACTGAAGCTTTCTTT. Translated: CASSLGGNTEAFF. The rearrangement uses TRBV11-3 and TRBJ1-1; no firm D call. The CDR3 loop spans 13 amino acids. Germline-derived CDR1 and CDR2 are SGHNT and YENEEA. The V and J ends lost 1 base and 1 base respectively, with 4 bases between them.

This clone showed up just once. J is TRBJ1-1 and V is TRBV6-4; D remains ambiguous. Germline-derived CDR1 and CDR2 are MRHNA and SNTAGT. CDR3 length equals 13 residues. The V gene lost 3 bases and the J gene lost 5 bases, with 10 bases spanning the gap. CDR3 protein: CASSEERDTEAFF. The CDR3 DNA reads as TGTGCCAGCAGTGAAGAACGGGATACTGAAGCTTTCTTT.

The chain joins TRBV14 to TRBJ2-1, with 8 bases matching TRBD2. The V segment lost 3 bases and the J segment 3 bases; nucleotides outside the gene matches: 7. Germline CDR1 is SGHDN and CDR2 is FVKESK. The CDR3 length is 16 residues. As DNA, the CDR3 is TGTGCCAGCAGCCACCTAGCGGGTGTGGTCTACAATGAGCAGTTCTTC. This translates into CASSHLAGVVYNEQFF. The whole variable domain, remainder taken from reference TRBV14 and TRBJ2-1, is EAGVTQFPSHSVIEKGQTVTLRCDPISGHDNLYWYRRVMGKEIKFLLHFVKESKQDESGMPNNRFLAERTGGTYSTLKVQPAELEDSGVYFCASSHLAGVVYNEQFFGPGTRLTVL.

The CDR3 here is CATSRDRTGGYEQYF. CDR3 nucleotides: TGTGCCACCAGCAGAGACCGGACAGGGGGCTACGAGCAGTACTTC. The chain couples TRBV15 to TRBJ2-5; TRBD1 agrees at 10 bases. The J call may not be correct, given that the DNA end is closer to TRBJ2-7. Per germline, CDR1 LNHNV and CDR2 YYDKDF (reference sequence). The CDR3 sequence is 15 residues long.

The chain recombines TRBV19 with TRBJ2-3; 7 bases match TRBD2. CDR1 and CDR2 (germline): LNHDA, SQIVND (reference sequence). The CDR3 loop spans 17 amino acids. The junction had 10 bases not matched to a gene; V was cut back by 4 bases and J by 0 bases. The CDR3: CASSTGTTVSSTDTQYF. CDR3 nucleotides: TGTGCCAGTAGTACCGGGACTACAGTCTCTAGCACAGATACGCAGTATTTT. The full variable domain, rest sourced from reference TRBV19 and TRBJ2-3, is DGGITQSPKYLFRKEGQNVTLSCEQNLNHDAMYWYRQDPGQGLRLIYYSQIVNDFQKGDIAEGYSVSREKKESFPLTVTSAQKNPTAFYLCASSTGTTVSSTDTQYFGPGTRLTVL.

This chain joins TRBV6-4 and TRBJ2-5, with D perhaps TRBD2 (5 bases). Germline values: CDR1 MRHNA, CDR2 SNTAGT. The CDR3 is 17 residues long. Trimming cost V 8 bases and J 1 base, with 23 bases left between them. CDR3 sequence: CASEGSGGGVRQETQYF. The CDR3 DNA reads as TGTGCCAGCGAGGGATCGGGTGGAGGTGTTCGCCAAGAGACCCAGTACTTC.

In nucleotides, the CDR3 is TGTGCCAGCAGCGTAAGTTCCGGGACAGGGCTCTACGAGCAGTACTTC. It encodes CASSVSSGTGLYEQYF. This chain connects TRBV9 to TRBJ2-7; 9 nucleotides match TRBD1. CDR1 SGDLS and CDR2 YYNGEE come from the germline V gene. CDR3 size: 16 residues. After removal of 1 base from V and 3 bases from J, the junction contained 8 bases not matched to a gene.

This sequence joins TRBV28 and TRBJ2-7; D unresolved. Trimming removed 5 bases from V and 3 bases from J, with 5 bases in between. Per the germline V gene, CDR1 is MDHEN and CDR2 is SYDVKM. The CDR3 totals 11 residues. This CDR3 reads CASSPFYEQYF. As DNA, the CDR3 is TGTGCCAGCAGTCCCTTCTACGAGCAGTACTTC. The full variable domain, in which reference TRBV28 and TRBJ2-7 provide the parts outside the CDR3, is DVKVTQSSRYLVKRTGEKVFLECVQDMDHENMFWYRQDPGLGLRLIYFSYDVKMKEKGDIPEGYSVSREKKERFSLILESASTNQTSMYLCASSPFYEQYFGPGTRLTVT.

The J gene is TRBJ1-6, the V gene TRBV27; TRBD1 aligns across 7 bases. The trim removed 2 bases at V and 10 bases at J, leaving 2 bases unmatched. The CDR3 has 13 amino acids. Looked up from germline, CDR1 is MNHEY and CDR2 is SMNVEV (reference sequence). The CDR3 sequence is CASSLTGVSPLHF. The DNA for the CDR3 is TGTGCCAGCAGTTTAACAGGGGTGTCACCCCTCCACTTT.

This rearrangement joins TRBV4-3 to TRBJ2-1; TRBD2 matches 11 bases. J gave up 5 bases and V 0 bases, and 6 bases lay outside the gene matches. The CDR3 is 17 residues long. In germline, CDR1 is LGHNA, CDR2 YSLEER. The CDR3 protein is CASSQDLGTSGDNEQFF. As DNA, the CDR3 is TGCGCCAGCAGCCAAGATCTTGGGACTAGCGGTGACAATGAGCAGTTCTTC.

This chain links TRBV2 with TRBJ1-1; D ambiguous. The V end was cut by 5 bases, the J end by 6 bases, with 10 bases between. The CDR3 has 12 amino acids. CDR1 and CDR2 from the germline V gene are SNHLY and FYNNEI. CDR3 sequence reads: CASSTSRAEAFF. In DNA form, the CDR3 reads TGTGCCAGCAGTACGAGTCGGGCTGAAGCTTTCTTT.

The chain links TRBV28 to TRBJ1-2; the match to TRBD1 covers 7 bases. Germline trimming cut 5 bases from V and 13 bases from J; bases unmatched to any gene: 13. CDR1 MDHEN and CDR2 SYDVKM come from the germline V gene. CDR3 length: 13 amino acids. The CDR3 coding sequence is TGTGCCAGCAGTAGGACAGGCCCTCCCTCGGCCACCTTC. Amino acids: CASSRTGPPSATF.

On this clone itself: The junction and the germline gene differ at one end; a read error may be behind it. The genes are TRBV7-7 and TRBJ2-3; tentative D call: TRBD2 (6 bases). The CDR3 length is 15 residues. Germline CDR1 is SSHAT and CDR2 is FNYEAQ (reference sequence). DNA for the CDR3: TGTGCTAGCAGCTCCGGGGTAGCGGGCACAGATACGCAGTATTTT. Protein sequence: CASSSGVAGTDTQYF.

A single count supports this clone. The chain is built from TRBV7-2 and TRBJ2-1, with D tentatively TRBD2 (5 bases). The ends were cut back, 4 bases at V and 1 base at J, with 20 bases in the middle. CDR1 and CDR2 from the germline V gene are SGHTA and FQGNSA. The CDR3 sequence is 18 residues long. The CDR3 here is CASSYTARALGSYNEQFF. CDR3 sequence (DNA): TGTGCCAGCAGCTACACAGCGAGGGCCCTCGGGTCCTACAATGAGCAGTTCTTC.

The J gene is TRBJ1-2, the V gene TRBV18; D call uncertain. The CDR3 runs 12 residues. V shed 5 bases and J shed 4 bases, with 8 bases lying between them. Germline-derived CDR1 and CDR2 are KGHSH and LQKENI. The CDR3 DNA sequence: TGTGCCAGCTCAGAACAACCCTATGGCTACACCTTC. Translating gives CASSEQPYGYTF.

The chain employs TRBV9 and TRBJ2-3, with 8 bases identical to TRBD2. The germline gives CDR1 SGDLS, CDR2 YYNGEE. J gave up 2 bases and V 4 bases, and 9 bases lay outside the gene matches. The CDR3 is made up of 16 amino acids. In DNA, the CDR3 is TGTGCCAGCAGCTCTCGAGCGGGGGCCAACACAGATACGCAGTATTTT. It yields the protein CASSSRAGANTDTQYF.

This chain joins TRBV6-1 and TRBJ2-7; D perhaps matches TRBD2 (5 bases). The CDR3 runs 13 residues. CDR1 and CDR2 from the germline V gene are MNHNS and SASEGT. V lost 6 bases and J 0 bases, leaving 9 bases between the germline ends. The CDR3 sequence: CASRDWDSYEQYF. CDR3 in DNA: TGTGCCAGCAGGGACTGGGACTCCTACGAGCAGTACTTC.

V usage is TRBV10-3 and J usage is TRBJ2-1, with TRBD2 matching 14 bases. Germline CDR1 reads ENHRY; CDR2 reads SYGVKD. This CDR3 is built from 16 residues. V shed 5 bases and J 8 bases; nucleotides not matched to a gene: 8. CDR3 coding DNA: TGTGCCATCAGTACCGGGACTAGCGGGAGAGGAGATGAGCAGTTCTTC. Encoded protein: CAISTGTSGRGDEQFF.

CDR3 region: CASSRSGGSHNEQFF. The DNA for the CDR3 is TGTGCCAGCAGTCGTAGCGGGGGGTCCCACAATGAGCAGTTCTTC. The chain recombines TRBV7-9 with TRBJ2-1; TRBD2 matches 10 bases. V shed 6 bases and J 5 bases; nucleotides not matched to a gene: 7. This CDR3 is built from 15 residues. The V gene's germline CDR1 is SEHNR and CDR2 FQNEAQ (reference sequence).

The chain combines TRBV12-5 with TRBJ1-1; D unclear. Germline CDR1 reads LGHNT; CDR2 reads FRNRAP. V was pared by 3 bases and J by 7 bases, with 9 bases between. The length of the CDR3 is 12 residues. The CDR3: CASGFMGSEAFF. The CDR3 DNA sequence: TGTGCTAGTGGTTTTATGGGGAGTGAAGCTTTCTTT. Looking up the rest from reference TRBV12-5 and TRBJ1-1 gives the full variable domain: DARVTQTPRHKVTEMGQEVTMRCQPILGHNTVFWYRQTMMQGLELLAYFRNRAPLDDSGMPKDRFSAEMPDATLATLKIQPSEPRDSAVYFCASGFMGSEAFFGQGTRLTVV.

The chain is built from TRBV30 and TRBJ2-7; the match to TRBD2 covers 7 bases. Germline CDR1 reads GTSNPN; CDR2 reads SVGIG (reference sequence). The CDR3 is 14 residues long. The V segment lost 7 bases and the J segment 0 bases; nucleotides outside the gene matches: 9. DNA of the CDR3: TGTGCCTACACGAGCGGGGACCACTCCTACGAGCAGTACTTC. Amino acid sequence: CAYTSGDHSYEQYF.

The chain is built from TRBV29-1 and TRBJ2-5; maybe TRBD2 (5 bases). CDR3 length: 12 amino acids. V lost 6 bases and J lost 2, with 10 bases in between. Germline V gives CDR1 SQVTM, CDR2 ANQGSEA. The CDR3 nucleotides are TGCAGCGTAGGACTCATACAAGAGACCCAGTACTTC. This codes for CSVGLIQETQYF.

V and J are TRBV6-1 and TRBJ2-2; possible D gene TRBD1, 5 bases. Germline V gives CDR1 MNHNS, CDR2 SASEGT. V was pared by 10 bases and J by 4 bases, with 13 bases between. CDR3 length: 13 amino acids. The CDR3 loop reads CATRGHPTGELFF. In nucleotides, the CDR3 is TGTGCCACACGAGGACACCCCACCGGGGAGCTGTTTTTT.

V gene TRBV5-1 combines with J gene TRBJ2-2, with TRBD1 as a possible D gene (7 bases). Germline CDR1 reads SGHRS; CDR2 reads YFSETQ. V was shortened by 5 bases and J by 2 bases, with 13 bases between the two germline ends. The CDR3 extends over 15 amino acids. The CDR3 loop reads CASREGTANTGELFF. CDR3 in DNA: TGCGCCAGCAGGGAGGGGACAGCTAACACCGGGGAGCTGTTTTTT.

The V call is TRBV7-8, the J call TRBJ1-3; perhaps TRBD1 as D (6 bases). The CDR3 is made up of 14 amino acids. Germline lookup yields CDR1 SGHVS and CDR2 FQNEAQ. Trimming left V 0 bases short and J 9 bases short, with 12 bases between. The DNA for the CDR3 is TGTGCCAGCAGCTTAGCGCAGGGGTGGGCCACCATATATTTT. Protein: CASSLAQGWATIYF. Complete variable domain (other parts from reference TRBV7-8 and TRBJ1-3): GAGVSQSPRYKVAKRGQDVALRCDPISGHVSLFWYQQALGQGPEFLTYFQNEAQLDKSGLPSDRFFAERPEGSVSTLKIQRTQQEDSAVYLCASSLAQGWATIYFGEGSWLTVV.